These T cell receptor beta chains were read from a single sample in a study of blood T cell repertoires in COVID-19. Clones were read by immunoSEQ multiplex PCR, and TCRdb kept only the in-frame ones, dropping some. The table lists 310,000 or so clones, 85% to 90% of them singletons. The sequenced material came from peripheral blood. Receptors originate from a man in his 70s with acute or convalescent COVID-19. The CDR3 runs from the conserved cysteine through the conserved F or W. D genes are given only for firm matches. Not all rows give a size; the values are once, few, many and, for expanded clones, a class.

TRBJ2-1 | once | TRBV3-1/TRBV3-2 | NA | TGTGCCAGCAGCCCCCCCGTTAGGACAGTCGTCTACAATGAGCAGTTCTTC | CASSPPVRTVVYNEQFF
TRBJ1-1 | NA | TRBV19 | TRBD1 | TGTGCCAGTAGTCAAAGCCGATGGACAGGGCAGAACACTGAAGCTTTCTTT | CASSQSRWTGQNTEAFF
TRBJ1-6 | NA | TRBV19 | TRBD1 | TGTGCCAGTAGTAGAGGGACAGCGAATTCACCCCTCCACTTT | CASSRGTANSPLHF
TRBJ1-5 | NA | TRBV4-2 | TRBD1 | TGTGCCAGCAGCCATCCTCCCGGGACAGGGGTTGTGCCCCAGCATTTT | CASSHPPGTGVVPQHF
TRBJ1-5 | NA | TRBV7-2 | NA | TGTGCCAGCAGCTTACGGGGCAATCAGCCCCAGCATTTT | CASSLRGNQPQHF
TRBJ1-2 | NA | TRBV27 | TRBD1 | TGTGCCAGCAGTTTATCACAGGGGGCCCATGGCTACACCTTC | CASSLSQGAHGYTF
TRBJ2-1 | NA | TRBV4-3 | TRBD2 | TGCGCCAGCAGCCAAGAAGGGAGGGGCCCCTACAATGAGCAGTTCTTC | CASSQEGRGPYNEQFF
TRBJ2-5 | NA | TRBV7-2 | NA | TGTGCCAGCAGCTTACCGGGTGGGGGGGGCCGTAAGACCCAGTACTTC | CASSLPGGGGRKTQYF
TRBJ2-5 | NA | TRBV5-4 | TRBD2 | TGTGCCAGCAGCCCGACTAGCGGGGGGGTAGAGACCCAGTACTTC | CASSPTSGGVETQYF
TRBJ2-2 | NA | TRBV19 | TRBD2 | TGTGCCAGTAGGGAGGGACTAGCCCCCACCGGGGAGCTGTTTTTT | CASREGLAPTGELFF
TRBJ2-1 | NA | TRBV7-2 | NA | TGTGCCAGCAGCTTTGCTAGCCTGAGTGAGCAGTTCTTC | CASSFASLSEQFF
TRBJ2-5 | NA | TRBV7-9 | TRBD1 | TGTGCCAGCAGCTTAGGATGGTCCGGGACAGAAGTAAAAGAGACCCAGTACTTC | CASSLGWSGTEVKETQYF
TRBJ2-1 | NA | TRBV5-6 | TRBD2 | TGTGCCAGCAGCACCCTCGCTAGGTTTAGCGGGAGAAACAATGAGCAGTTCTTC | CASSTLARFSGRNNEQFF
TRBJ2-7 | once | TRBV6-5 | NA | TGTGCCAGCAGTTACTCGGCAGGGGTTACCTACGAGCAGTACTTC | CASSYSAGVTYEQYF
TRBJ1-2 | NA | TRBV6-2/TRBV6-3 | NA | TGTGCCAGCAGTTCCGTACGAGACTATGGCTACACCTTC | CASSSVRDYGYTF
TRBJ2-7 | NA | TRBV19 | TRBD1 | TGTGCCAGTAGTGCCTATGGACAGGGGGTCCCTACCGAGCAGTACTTC | CASSAYGQGVPTEQYF
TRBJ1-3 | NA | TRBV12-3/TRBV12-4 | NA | TGTGCCAGTCAAGGGAGCTCTGGAAACACCATATATTTT | CASQGSSGNTIYF
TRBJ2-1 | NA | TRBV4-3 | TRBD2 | TGCGCCAGCAGCCAAGATTGGGTAGCGGGGCCCTACAATGAGCAGTTCTTC | CASSQDWVAGPYNEQFF
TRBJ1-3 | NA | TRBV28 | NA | TGTGCCAGCAGTTTTGTGCCGAGCTCTGGAAACACCATATATTTT | CASSFVPSSGNTIYF
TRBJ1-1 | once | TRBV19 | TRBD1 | TGTGCCAGTAGCGGAGTACAGGGGGCTCAAGCTTTCTTT | CASSGVQGAQAFF